A selection of T cell receptor beta chains follows, all from one sample in a study of cytomegalovirus exposure and HLA in healthy donors. Sequencing was performed with immunoSEQ multiplex PCR; in TCRdb, only in-frame clones are kept and a portion is missing. The sample consists of some 130,000 clones, 79% of them appearing once. Sequences were obtained from PBMCs. These receptors all come from a male donor in good health and CMV-seronegative. Both conserved end residues are part of each CDR3. Each record gives: J gene, CDR3 length, clone size, D gene, V gene, CDR3 DNA, CDR3 protein. A D gene is named only where the DNA matches it firmly. Not every row has a clone size; where given, it reads once, few, many or a size class.

>TRBJ1-1|15|-|TRBD1|TRBV15
TGTGCCACCAGCAGAGACCGACAGGGGCCTGGCGAAGCTTTCTTT
CATSRDRQGPGEAFF
>TRBJ2-7|14|few|-|TRBV5-6
TGTGCCAGCAGCCCCACGAGGGTGAGCTACGAGCAGTACTTC
CASSPTRVSYEQYF
>TRBJ2-2|14|-|-|TRBV9
TGTGCCAGCAGCGTAGCTACGGGGATCGGGGAGCTGTTTTTT
CASSVATGIGELFF
>TRBJ1-1|13|-|TRBD1|TRBV7-8
TGTGCCAGCAGCTTAACAGGGGACACTGAAGCTTTCTTT
CASSLTGDTEAFF
>TRBJ1-2|13|-|-|TRBV7-9
TGTGCCAGCAGCTTGGTGGGGAGCTATGGCTACACCTTC
CASSLVGSYGYTF
>TRBJ1-3|13|few|TRBD1|TRBV7-9
TGTGCCAGCGGGACAGGGAGCGAAAACACCATATATTTT
CASGTGSENTIYF
>TRBJ1-2|13|-|TRBD1|TRBV7-9
TGTGCCAGCAGTTCTACAGGGGCTTGGGGCTACACCTTC
CASSSTGAWGYTF
>TRBJ2-2|15|once|TRBD1|TRBV5-1
TGCGCCAGCAGCTTGAATACAGGGGACACCGGGGAGCTGTTTTTT
CASSLNTGDTGELFF
>TRBJ1-2|14|-|TRBD1|TRBV11-3
TGTGCCAGCAGCTTAGGAGGGGGCGGGAATGGCTACACCTTC
CASSLGGGGNGYTF
>TRBJ2-3|14|once|-|TRBV2
TGTGCCAGCAGTACGGGACTCACCACAGATACGCAGTATTTT
CASSTGLTTDTQYF
>TRBJ2-2|16|few|TRBD2|TRBV7-9
TGTGCCAGCAGCTTAGCTGCGGGGGGGCCTCCCGGGGAGCTGTTTTTT
CASSLAAGGPPGELFF
>TRBJ2-5|15|once|-|TRBV5-1
TGCGCCAGCAGCCCGTGGGGGACTTCCCAAGAGACCCAGTACTTC
CASSPWGTSQETQYF
>TRBJ1-1|15|-|TRBD1|TRBV7-9
TGTGCCAGCAGCTTAGGGGGGACAGGGACCACTGAAGCTTTCTTT
CASSLGGTGTTEAFF
>TRBJ2-1|15|few|TRBD2|TRBV7-2
TGTGCCAGCAGCTTACTTGGCGGGGGGGAGAATGAGCAGTTCTTC
CASSLLGGGENEQFF
>TRBJ1-1|14|-|TRBD1|TRBV7-9
TGTGCCAGCAGCCTCGAGGACAGGGTCACTGAAGCTTTCTTT
CASSLEDRVTEAFF
>TRBJ2-2|12|few|-|TRBV4-3
TGCGCCAGCAGCCTTAGCACCGGGGAGCTGTTTTTT
CASSLSTGELFF
>TRBJ2-5|16|-|TRBD2|TRBV11-3
TGTGCCAGCAGCTTAGAATTTTGGGGGGGGCAAGAGACCCAGTACTTC
CASSLEFWGGQETQYF
>TRBJ2-4|16|once|TRBD2|TRBV14
TGTGCCAGCAGCAAGACTAGCGGGATAGCCAAAAACATTCAGTACTTC
CASSKTSGIAKNIQYF